Listed here are 3 T cell receptor beta chains from one sample, sequenced in a study of cytomegalovirus exposure and HLA in healthy donors. The PCR made use of 60 Vbeta and 13 Jbeta primers. The data were produced by immunoSEQ multiplex PCR, yet TCRdb's version contains in-frame clones alone and is incomplete. The sample includes some 200,000 clones, around 77% of them seen just once. Sequenced material: PBMCs. The receptors here all came from a woman aged 30 to 39 in good health and CMV-seronegative.

V gene TRBV10-3 combines with J gene TRBJ2-1; 9 bases line up with TRBD1. Trimming at V came to 7 bases and at J to 8 bases, leaving 6 bases not matched to a gene. There are 13 residues in the CDR3. Germline CDR1 is ENHRY and CDR2 is SYGVKD. The CDR3 DNA is TGTGCCATCACATCGGACAGGGGATATGAGCAGTTCTTC. Its translation: CAITSDRGYEQFF.

The V and J genes are TRBV6-1 and TRBJ2-7, with TRBD2 identical over 10 bases. Trimming cost V 2 bases and J 3 bases; bases outside gene matches: 7. Germline values: CDR1 MNHNS, CDR2 SASEGT. The CDR3 runs 16 residues. The CDR3 bases are TGTGCCAGCAGTGAATGGGGGAGGACTAGCGGCTACGAGCAGTACTTC. It specifies CASSEWGRTSGYEQYF.

The V gene is TRBV5-1, the J gene TRBJ2-2; 8 bases map to TRBD2. Trimming cost V 5 bases and J 0 bases; bases outside gene matches: 6. This CDR3 region has 16 residues. Germline CDR1 and CDR2: SGHRS and YFSETQ. This CDR3 is CASRGKRETNTGELFF. CDR3 DNA sequence: TGCGCCAGCAGGGGCAAGCGGGAGACGAACACCGGGGAGCTGTTTTTT.